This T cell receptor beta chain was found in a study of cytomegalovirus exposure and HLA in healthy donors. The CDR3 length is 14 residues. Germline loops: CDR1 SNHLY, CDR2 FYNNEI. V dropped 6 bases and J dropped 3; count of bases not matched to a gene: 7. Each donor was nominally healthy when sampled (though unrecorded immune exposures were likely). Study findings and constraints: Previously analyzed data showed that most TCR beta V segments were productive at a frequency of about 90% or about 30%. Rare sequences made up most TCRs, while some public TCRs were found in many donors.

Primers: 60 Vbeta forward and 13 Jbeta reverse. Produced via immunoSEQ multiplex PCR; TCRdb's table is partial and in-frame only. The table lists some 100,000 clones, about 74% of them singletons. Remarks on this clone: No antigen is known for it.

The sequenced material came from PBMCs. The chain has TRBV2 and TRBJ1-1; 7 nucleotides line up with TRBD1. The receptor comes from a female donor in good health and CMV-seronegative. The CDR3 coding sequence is TGTGCCAGCAGGAGACAGGGAGAACACACTGAAGCTTTCTTT. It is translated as CASRRQGEHTEAFF.